Listed here are 28 T cell receptor beta chains from one sample, sequenced in a study of human T cells and chemical hapten exposure. In TCRdb, the RACE reads were re-called with MiXCR into one record per CDR3 protein. The table lists around 120,000 distinct CDR3 sequences, roughly 13% of them singletons. The time point: patch test 1, 2 weeks after DPC sensitization. Noted treatment: therapeutic diphenylcyclopropenone sensitization with weekly scalp DPC. Sequencing was performed on whole blood, taken in connection with sensitization to the hapten diphenylcyclopropenone (DPC). These receptors were collected from a man aged 18 to 29 with alopecia areata. Some clones in this sample may be carry-over from other donors' samples.

The gene calls are TRBV28 and TRBJ2-3, with no clear D. V was shortened by 6 bases and J by 5 bases, with 9 bases between the two germline ends. CDR1 MDHEN and CDR2 SYDVKM come from the germline V gene. The CDR3 totals 12 residues. CDR3 loop: CASSTSIDTQYF. CDR3 in DNA: TGTGCCAGCAGCACGAGTATAGATACGCAGTATTTT.

This rearrangement joins TRBV7-9 to TRBJ1-2; D is possibly TRBD1 (5 bases). The CDR3 has 16 amino acids. V gave up 7 bases and J gave up 5 bases, with 23 bases separating them. Looked up from germline, CDR1 is SEHNR and CDR2 is FQNEAQ (reference sequence). The CDR3 region has the DNA TGTGCCAGCACCCTACTCTCTCCGGGACGGCAATATGGCTACACCTTC. It specifies CASTLLSPGRQYGYTF.

This clonotype came up many times. The gene calls are TRBV18 and TRBJ2-5; TRBD2 agrees at 10 bases. The germline V gene encodes CDR1 KGHSH and CDR2 LQKENI. V lost 3 bases, J lost 2 bases, and 6 bases stayed unmatched. The CDR3 length is 16 residues. As DNA, the CDR3 is TGTGCCAGCTCACCCGGGACTAGCGAGGGGCAAGAGACCCAGTACTTC. This gives the protein CASSPGTSEGQETQYF.

The rearrangement joins TRBV6-1 to TRBJ2-7, with D unresolved. This CDR3 is built from 11 residues. Trimming took off 4 bases at V and 7 bases at J, with 8 bases between the two ends. Germline assignment: CDR1 MNHNS and CDR2 SASEGT. The CDR3 nucleotides read TGTGCCAGCAGTGCGAGAAAGGAGCAGTACGTC. The encoded protein is CASSARKEQYV.

This clonotype was found many times. The chain combines TRBV6-2 or TRBV6-3 with TRBJ1-5; possibly TRBD1 for D (5 bases). The germline gives CDR1 MNHEY, CDR2 SVGEGT. This CDR3 is built from 16 residues. Trimming removed 5 bases at V and 0 bases at J, with 14 bases between. The DNA of the CDR3 is TGTGCCAGCAGTCCAGAGGGGCAGCTTAGCAATCAGCCCCAGCATTTT. Amino acids: CASSPEGQLSNQPQHF.

This clonotype was detected a few times. The chain carries TRBV10-3 and TRBJ1-1; D gene unclear. Germline V gives CDR1 ENHRY, CDR2 SYGVKD. The CDR3 runs to 13 residues. The germline V and J ends were trimmed by 7 bases and 4 bases, with 13 bases remaining between them. CDR3 in amino acids: CAITRNDGTEAFF. The CDR3 nucleotides are TGTGCCATCACGCGAAATGACGGCACTGAAGCTTTCTTT.

This sequence joins TRBV28 and TRBJ1-2; perhaps TRBD1 as D (5 bases). The germline V gene has CDR1 MDHEN and CDR2 SYDVKM. This CDR3 has 16 amino acids. The V end lost 5 bases, the J end lost 3 bases, and 19 bases lay between the germline ends. The CDR3 DNA sequence: TGTGCCAGCAGTCTTAAAATGGGAGGGGCTCACTATGGCTACACCTTC. This gives the protein CASSLKMGGAHYGYTF.

V gene TRBV4-3 combines with J gene TRBJ1-6, with TRBD1 matching 8 bases. With 5 bases clipped from V and 4 bases from J, the junction kept 4 bases outside the gene matches. Germline CDR1 is LGHNA and CDR2 is YSLEER. The CDR3 runs to 15 residues. In DNA, the CDR3 is TGCGCCAGCAGCGGGGGGACAGGATATAATTCACCCCTCCACTTT. This translates into CASSGGTGYNSPLHF.

This clonotype came up a few times. The chain combines TRBV28 with TRBJ1-2, with D possibly being TRBD1 (5 bases). V was cut by 1 base and J by 2 bases, with 14 bases left in between. CDR1 MDHEN and CDR2 SYDVKM come from the germline V gene. This CDR3 region has 16 residues. The CDR3, as DNA: TGTGCCAGCAGTTTATCGGGACGAAACAACAACTATGGCTACACCTTC. It translates to CASSLSGRNNNYGYTF.

The table lists this clonotype with many counts. The genes are TRBV7-9 and TRBJ2-7; the match to TRBD1 covers 11 bases. Germline assignment: CDR1 SEHNR and CDR2 FQNEAQ (reference sequence). V lost 3 bases and J lost 2; bases outside the gene matches: 0. The CDR3 is 14 residues long. CDR3 region: CASSLGQGAYEQYF. CDR3 nucleotide sequence: TGTGCCAGCAGCTTGGGACAGGGGGCCTACGAGCAGTACTTC.

This clonotype was seen more than once but under ten times. The chain links TRBV18 to TRBJ1-1; TRBD1 agrees at 9 bases. The CDR3 is 14 residues long. Germline CDR1 is KGHSH and CDR2 is LQKENI. The V and J ends lost 3 bases and 5 bases, in that order; junction bases with no gene match: 4. In DNA, the CDR3 is TGTGCCAGCTCACCGGGACAGGGAAGTACTGAAGCTTTCTTT. It yields the protein CASSPGQGSTEAFF.

The chain uses TRBV11-2 and TRBJ1-3; 7 bases map to TRBD1. CDR1 and CDR2 (germline): SGHAT, FQNNGV. With V trimmed by 5 bases and J by 4 bases, 5 bases remained unmatched. This CDR3 is 14 amino acids long. CDR3 region: CASSLDREGNTIYF. CDR3 coding DNA: TGTGCCAGCAGCCTTGACAGGGAGGGAAACACCATATATTTT.

The genes are TRBV9 and TRBJ1-6; TRBD1 matches at 7 bases. The germline gives CDR1 SGDLS, CDR2 YYNGEE. The CDR3 contains 14 residues. The V segment lost 3 bases and the J segment 7 bases; nucleotides outside the gene matches: 4. DNA for the CDR3: TGTGCCAGCAGCGCCGGGACAGTCAATTCACCCCTCCACTTT. Its translation: CASSAGTVNSPLHF.

This clonotype was picked up a small number of times. V and J are TRBV20-1 and TRBJ2-3; a possible D gene is TRBD1 (5 bases). CDR1 is DFQATT and CDR2 is SNEGSKA in the germline V gene (reference sequence). This CDR3 region has 13 residues. The ends were cut back, 6 bases at V and 6 bases at J, with 16 bases in the middle. This CDR3 is CSAPTVSPDTQYF. In nucleotides, the CDR3 is TGCAGTGCACCGACAGTATCCCCGGATACGCAGTATTTT.

This clonotype was counted a single time. V usage is TRBV7-3 and J usage is TRBJ2-3; 7 nucleotides align to TRBD1. CDR1 is SGHTA, CDR2 FQGTGA, per germline. J gave up 6 bases and V 4 bases, and 10 bases lay outside the gene matches. The CDR3 consists of 15 residues. CDR3 nucleotides: TGTGCCAGCAGCTCCAAGACAGGGAATGTGGATACGCAGTATTTT. It codes for CASSSKTGNVDTQYF.

This clonotype was found a few times. The chain has TRBV19 and TRBJ2-7; 11 bases agree with TRBD1. The germline V gene has CDR1 LNHDA and CDR2 SQIVND (reference sequence). J lost 2 bases, V lost 5 bases, and 8 bases had no gene match. CDR3 size: 16 residues. This CDR3 reads CASSPDRGRAAYEQYF. The CDR3, as DNA: TGTGCCAGTAGTCCGGACAGGGGGCGAGCGGCCTACGAGCAGTACTTC.

This clonotype appeared a few times. The chain recombines TRBV6-1 with TRBJ1-5; 8 bases agree with TRBD1. CDR3 size: 15 residues. Germline V gene sequence: CDR1 MNHNS, CDR2 SASEGT. Trimming removed 7 bases from V and 0 bases from J; junction bases left unmatched: 5. For the CDR3, the DNA is TGTGCCAGCACGGGACAGGATGATAGCAATCAGCCCCAGCATTTT. As protein: CASTGQDDSNQPQHF.

CDR3 DNA sequence: TGTGCCAGCTCCCTCCGACAGGGGACCGCCTACGAGCAGTACTTC. Residues: CASSLRQGTAYEQYF. V gene TRBV18 combines with J gene TRBJ2-7, with 8 positions matching TRBD1. This CDR3 is 15 amino acids long. V shed 6 bases, J shed 2 bases, and the junction held 9 bases outside the gene matches. The germline gives CDR1 KGHSH, CDR2 LQKENI.

This clonotype occurred a few times. This chain links TRBV14 with TRBJ2-5; 9 nucleotides agree with TRBD1. The J segment lost 5 bases and the V segment lost 1 base, leaving 5 bases of the junction unmatched. The germline CDR1 and CDR2 sequences are SGHDN and FVKESK. The CDR3 totals 15 residues. DNA for the CDR3: TGTGCCAGCAGCCAAGGATACAGGGGGCGTGAGACCCAGTACTTC. Protein: CASSQGYRGRETQYF.

J is TRBJ1-1 and V is TRBV4-3, with 7 nucleotides matching TRBD1. After removal of 2 bases from V and 5 bases from J, the junction contained 2 bases not matched to a gene. Germline V gene data show CDR1 as LGHNA and CDR2 as YSLEER. This CDR3 region has 13 residues. CDR3 sequence reads: CASSQIQGTEAFF. In DNA, the CDR3 is TGCGCCAGCAGCCAAATACAGGGGACTGAAGCTTTCTTT.

This chain's CDR3 is CASSFGQGQETQYF. In DNA form, the CDR3 reads TGTGCCAGCAGCTTCGGACAGGGACAAGAGACCCAGTACTTC. The chain joins TRBV5-4 to TRBJ2-5; the match to TRBD1 covers 8 bases. The length of the CDR3 is 14 residues. The J segment lost 2 bases and the V segment lost 2 bases, leaving 2 bases of the junction unmatched. From germline, CDR1 is SGHNT and CDR2 YYREEE (reference sequence). Looking up the rest from reference TRBV5-4 and TRBJ2-5 gives the full variable domain: ETGVTQSPTHLIKTRGQQVTLRCSSQSGHNTVSWYQQALGQGPQFIFQYYREEENGRGNFPPRFSGLQFPNYSSELNVNALELDDSALYLCASSFGQGQETQYFGPGTRLLVL.

The rearrangement joins TRBV11-2 to TRBJ2-5, with 9 bases identical to TRBD2. The CDR3 extends over 15 amino acids. Germline V gene sequence: CDR1 SGHAT, CDR2 FQNNGV. The J segment lost 5 bases and the V segment lost 2 bases, leaving 6 bases of the junction unmatched. The CDR3 reads CASSLLSGGGETQYF. The CDR3 bases are TGTGCCAGCAGCTTACTTAGCGGGGGAGGGGAGACCCAGTACTTC.

V is TRBV20-1 and J is TRBJ2-1, with 13 bases aligning to TRBD2. The CDR3 is 17 residues long. Germline lookup yields CDR1 DFQATT and CDR2 SNEGSKA (reference sequence). Germline trimming cut 0 bases from V and 0 bases from J; bases unmatched to any gene: 2. The CDR3: CSARDRLAGGSYNEQFF. CDR3 bases: TGCAGTGCTAGAGATAGACTAGCGGGGGGCTCCTACAATGAGCAGTTCTTC.

Only a few counts were recorded for this clonotype. CDR3 in amino acids: CSARDPYQETQYF. CDR3 in DNA: TGCAGTGCTAGAGATCCGTACCAAGAGACCCAGTACTTC. The chain is built from TRBV20-1 and TRBJ2-5; D is unclear. The ends were cut back, 0 bases at V and 0 bases at J, with 5 bases in the middle. The CDR3 covers 13 residues. Looked up from germline, CDR1 is DFQATT and CDR2 is SNEGSKA (reference sequence).

This clonotype was seen a few times. The V gene is TRBV7-9, the J gene TRBJ2-2; D ambiguous. V was clipped by 5 bases and J by 0 bases, with 4 bases between them. The CDR3 runs 13 residues. Germline CDR1 SEHNR, CDR2 FQNEAQ (reference sequence). The CDR3 DNA reads as TGTGCCAGCAGCCAAACGAACACCGGGGAGCTGTTTTTT. Amino acids: CASSQTNTGELFF.

This chain links TRBV27 with TRBJ2-5, with D possibly matching TRBD2 (6 bases). Trimming removed 4 bases at V and 2 bases at J, with 17 bases between. This CDR3 is built from 16 residues. Germline CDR1 and CDR2: MNHEY and SMNVEV (reference sequence). CDR3 in amino acids: CASSSILSGAQETQYF. DNA for the CDR3: TGTGCCAGCAGTTCGATACTTAGCGGAGCTCAAGAGACCCAGTACTTC.

The rearrangement joins TRBV6-5 to TRBJ2-1; D gene uncertain. CDR1 MNHEY and CDR2 SVGAGI come from the germline V gene. The V gene lost 10 bases and the J gene lost 6 bases, with 16 bases spanning the gap. The CDR3 extends over 13 amino acids. CDR3 protein: CATSSTVPNEQFF. For the CDR3, the DNA is TGTGCCACCTCTTCGACGGTTCCCAATGAGCAGTTCTTC.

The table lists this clonotype with a few counts. The V call is TRBV18, the J call TRBJ1-5, with 8 positions matching TRBD1. The germline CDR1 and CDR2 sequences are KGHSH and LQKENI. The CDR3 has 15 amino acids. The V and J ends lost 3 bases and 3 bases, in that order; junction bases with no gene match: 4. CDR3 amino acids: CASSPETGDNQPQHF. The CDR3 region has the DNA TGTGCCAGCTCACCGGAGACAGGGGACAATCAGCCCCAGCATTTT.